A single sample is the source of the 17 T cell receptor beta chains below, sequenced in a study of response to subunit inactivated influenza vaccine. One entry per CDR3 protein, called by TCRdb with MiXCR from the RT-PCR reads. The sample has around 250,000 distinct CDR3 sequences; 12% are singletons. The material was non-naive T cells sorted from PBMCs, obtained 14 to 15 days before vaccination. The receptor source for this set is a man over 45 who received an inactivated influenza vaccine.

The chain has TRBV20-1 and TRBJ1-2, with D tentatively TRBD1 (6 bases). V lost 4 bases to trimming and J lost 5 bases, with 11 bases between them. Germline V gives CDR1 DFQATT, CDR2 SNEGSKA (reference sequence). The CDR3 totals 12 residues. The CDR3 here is CSATKGVYGYTF. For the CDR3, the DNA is TGCAGTGCTACTAAGGGGGTTTATGGCTACACCTTC.

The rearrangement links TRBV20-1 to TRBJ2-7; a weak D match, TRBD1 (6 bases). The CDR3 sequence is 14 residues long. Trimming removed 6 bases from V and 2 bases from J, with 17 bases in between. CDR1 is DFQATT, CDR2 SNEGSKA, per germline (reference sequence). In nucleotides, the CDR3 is TGCAGTGCCCTTTACTCCAGGGGAACCTACGAGCAGTACTTC. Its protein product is CSALYSRGTYEQYF.

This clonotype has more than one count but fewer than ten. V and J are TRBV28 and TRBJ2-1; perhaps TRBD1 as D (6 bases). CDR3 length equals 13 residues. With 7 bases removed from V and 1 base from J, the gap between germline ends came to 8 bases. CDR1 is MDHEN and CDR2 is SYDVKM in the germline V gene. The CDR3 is CASNRVSYNEQFF. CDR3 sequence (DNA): TGTGCCAGCAACAGGGTTTCCTACAATGAGCAGTTCTTC.

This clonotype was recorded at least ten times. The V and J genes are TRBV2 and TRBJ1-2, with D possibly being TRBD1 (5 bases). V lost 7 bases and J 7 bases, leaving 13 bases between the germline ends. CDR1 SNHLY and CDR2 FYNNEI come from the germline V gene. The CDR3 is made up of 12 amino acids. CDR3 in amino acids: CASTIGAAGYTF. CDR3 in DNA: TGTGCCAGCACCATTGGGGCGGCTGGCTACACCTTC.

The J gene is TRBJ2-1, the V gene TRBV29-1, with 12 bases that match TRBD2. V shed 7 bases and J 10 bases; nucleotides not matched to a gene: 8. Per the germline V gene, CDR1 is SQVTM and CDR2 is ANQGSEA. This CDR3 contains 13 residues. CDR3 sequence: CSGLAGAGWEQFF. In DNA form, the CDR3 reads TGCAGCGGACTAGCGGGAGCGGGCTGGGAGCAGTTCTTC.

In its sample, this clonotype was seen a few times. Here the CDR3 reads CASSQRGETQYF. CDR3 coding DNA: TGTGCCAGCAGCCAACGGGGGGAGACCCAGTACTTC. The chain joins TRBV3-1 to TRBJ2-5, with TRBD2 as a possible D gene (6 bases). Germline lookup yields CDR1 LGHDT and CDR2 YNNKEL (reference sequence). V was shortened by 2 bases and J by 5 bases, with 6 bases between the two germline ends. There are 12 residues in the CDR3.

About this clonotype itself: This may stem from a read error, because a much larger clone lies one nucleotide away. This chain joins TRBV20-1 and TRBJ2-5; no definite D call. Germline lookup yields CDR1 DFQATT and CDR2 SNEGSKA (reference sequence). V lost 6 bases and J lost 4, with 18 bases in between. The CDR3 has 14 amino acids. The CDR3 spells CSAKTRPRVETQYF. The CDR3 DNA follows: TGCAGTGCCAAAACAAGGCCACGCGTAGAGACCCAGTACTTC.

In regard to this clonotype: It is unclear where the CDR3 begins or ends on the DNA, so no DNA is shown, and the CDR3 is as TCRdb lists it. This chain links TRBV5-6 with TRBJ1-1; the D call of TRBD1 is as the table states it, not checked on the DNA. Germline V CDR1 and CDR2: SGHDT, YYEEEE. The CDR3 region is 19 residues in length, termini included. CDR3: CASSELPLGELSLDKVAFF.

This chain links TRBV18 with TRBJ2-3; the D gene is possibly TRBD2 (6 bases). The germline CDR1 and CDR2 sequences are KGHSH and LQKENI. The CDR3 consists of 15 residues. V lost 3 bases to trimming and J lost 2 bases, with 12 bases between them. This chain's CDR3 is CASSPYGGPTDTQYF. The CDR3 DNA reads TGTGCCAGCTCACCTTACGGGGGACCCACAGATACGCAGTATTTT.

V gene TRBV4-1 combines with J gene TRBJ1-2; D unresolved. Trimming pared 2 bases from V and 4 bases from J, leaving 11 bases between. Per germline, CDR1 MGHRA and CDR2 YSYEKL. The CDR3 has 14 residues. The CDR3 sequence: CASSQQSGLYGYTF. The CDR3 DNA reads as TGCGCCAGCAGCCAACAGTCAGGACTCTATGGCTACACCTTC.

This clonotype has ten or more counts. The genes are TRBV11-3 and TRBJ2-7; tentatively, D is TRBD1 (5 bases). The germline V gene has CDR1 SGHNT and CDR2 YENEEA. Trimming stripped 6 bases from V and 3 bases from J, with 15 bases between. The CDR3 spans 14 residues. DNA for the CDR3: TGTGCCAGCAGACCGGGCAGGGTTCTCTACGAGCAGTACTTC. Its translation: CASRPGRVLYEQYF. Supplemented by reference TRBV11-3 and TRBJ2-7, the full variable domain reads EAGVVQSPRYKIIEKKQPVAFWCNPISGHNTLYWYLQNLGQGPELLIRYENEEAVDDSQLPKDRFSAERLKGVDSTLKIQPAELGDSAVYLCASRPGRVLYEQYFGPGTRLTVT.

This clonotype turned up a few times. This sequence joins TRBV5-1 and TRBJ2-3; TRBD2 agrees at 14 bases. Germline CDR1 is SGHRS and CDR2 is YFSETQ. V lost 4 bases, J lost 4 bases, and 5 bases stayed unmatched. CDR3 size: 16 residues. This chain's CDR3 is CASSLGTSGSSDTQYF. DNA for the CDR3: TGCGCCAGCAGCCTAGGGACTAGCGGGAGCTCAGATACGCAGTATTTT.

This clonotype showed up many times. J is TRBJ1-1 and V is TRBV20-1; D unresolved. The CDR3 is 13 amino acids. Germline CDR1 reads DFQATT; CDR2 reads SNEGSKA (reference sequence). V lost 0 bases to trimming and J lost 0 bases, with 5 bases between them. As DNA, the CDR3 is TGCAGTGCTAGAGAGGATATGAACACTGAAGCTTTCTTT. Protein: CSAREDMNTEAFF.

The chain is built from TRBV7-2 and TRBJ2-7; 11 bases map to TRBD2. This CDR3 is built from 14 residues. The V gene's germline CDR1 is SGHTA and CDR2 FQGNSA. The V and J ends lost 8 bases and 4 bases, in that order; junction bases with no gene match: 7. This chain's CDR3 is CASELAGGLYEQYF. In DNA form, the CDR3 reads TGTGCCAGCGAATTAGCGGGAGGGCTTTACGAGCAGTACTTC.

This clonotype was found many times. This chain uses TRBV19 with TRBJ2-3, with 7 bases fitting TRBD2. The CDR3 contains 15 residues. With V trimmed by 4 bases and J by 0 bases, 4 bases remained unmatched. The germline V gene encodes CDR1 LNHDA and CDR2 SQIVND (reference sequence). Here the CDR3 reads CASSSRAGSTDTQYF. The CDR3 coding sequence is TGTGCCAGTAGTAGCCGAGCGGGGAGCACAGATACGCAGTATTTT.

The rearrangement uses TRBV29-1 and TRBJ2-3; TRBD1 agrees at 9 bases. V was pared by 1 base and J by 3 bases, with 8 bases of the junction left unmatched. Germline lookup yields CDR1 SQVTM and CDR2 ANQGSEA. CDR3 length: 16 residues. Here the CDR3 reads CSVEARDREGTDTQYF. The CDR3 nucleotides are TGCAGCGTTGAAGCCCGGGACAGGGAGGGTACAGATACGCAGTATTTT.

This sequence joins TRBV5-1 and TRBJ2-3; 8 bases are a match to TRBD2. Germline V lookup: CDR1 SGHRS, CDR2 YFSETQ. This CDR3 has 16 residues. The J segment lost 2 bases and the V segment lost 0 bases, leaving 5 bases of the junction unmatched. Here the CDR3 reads CASSLVRGRSTDTQYF. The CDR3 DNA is TGCGCCAGCAGCTTGGTACGCGGGAGGTCCACAGATACGCAGTATTTT.